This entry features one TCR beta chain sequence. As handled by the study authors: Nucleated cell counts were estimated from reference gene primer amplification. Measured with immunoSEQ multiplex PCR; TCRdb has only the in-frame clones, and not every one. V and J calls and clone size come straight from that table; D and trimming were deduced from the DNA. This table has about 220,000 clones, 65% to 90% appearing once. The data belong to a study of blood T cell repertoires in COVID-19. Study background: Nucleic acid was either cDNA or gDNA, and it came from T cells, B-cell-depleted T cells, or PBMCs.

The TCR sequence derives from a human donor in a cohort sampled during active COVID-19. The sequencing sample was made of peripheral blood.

The CDR3 nucleotides are TGTGCCAGCAGTTTCGTCACTAGCCCCTACGAGCAGTACTTC. It codes for CASSFVTSPYEQYF. This chain connects TRBV27 to TRBJ2-7; weak D call: TRBD2 (6 bases). This CDR3 spans 14 amino acids. The ends were cut back, 3 bases at V and 2 bases at J, with 11 bases in the middle. Germline CDR1 MNHEY, CDR2 SMNVEV (reference sequence).